Below, 30 T cell receptor beta chains from the same sample are listed, as sequenced in a study of blood T cell repertoires in COVID-19. The assay was immunoSEQ multiplex PCR, and TCRdb's table has in-frame clones only and misses some. The sample has about 49,000 clones; about four fifths are singletons. Sequenced: peripheral blood. These receptors were collected from a woman aged 55-70 years with acute or convalescent COVID-19.

The rearrangement joins TRBV6-5 to TRBJ1-6; 10 positions agree with TRBD1. The CDR3 totals 13 residues. V was pared by 6 bases and J by 8 bases, with 1 base of the junction left unmatched. Germline V CDR1 and CDR2: MNHEY, SVGAGI. CDR3 nucleotides: TGTGCCAGCAGGGGACAGGGGTATTCACCCCTCCACTTT. Protein product: CASRGQGYSPLHF.

CDR3 sequence: CASSPSGGALSYNEQFF. DNA for the CDR3: TGTGCCAGCAGCCCAAGCGGGGGGGCCTTATCCTACAATGAGCAGTTCTTC. The chain is built from TRBV28 and TRBJ2-1; TRBD2 aligns across 10 bases. CDR3 size: 17 residues. The germline V gene has CDR1 MDHEN and CDR2 SYDVKM. The J segment lost 1 base and the V segment lost 6 bases, leaving 9 bases of the junction unmatched.

This chain links TRBV29-1 with TRBJ2-2; 7 positions match TRBD1. Unmatched junction bases numbered 4, after V lost 7 bases and J lost 5 bases. The CDR3 length is 12 residues. Germline V gives CDR1 SQVTM, CDR2 ANQGSEA. CDR3 loop: CSAIQGTGELFF. In DNA, the CDR3 is TGCAGCGCAATACAGGGGACCGGGGAGCTGTTTTTT.

The rearrangement links TRBV4-2 to TRBJ2-7; 8 bases agree with TRBD2. The CDR3 spans 15 residues. With 4 bases clipped from V and 4 bases from J, the junction kept 9 bases outside the gene matches. Germline lookup yields CDR1 LGHNA and CDR2 YNFKEQ. CDR3: CASSPTAGVEYEQYF. CDR3 bases: TGTGCCAGCAGCCCAACAGCGGGAGTGGAGTACGAGCAGTACTTC.

The V and J genes are TRBV3-1 (or the pseudogene TRBV3-2) and TRBJ2-7; D remains ambiguous. Germline CDR1 and CDR2: LGHDT and YNNKEL (reference sequence). Between the trimmed V and J ends, which lost 5 bases and 2 bases, there was a span of 4 bases. The length of the CDR3 is 11 residues. For the CDR3, the DNA is TGTGCCAGCAGCTCTACCTACGAGCAGTACTTC. It yields the protein CASSSTYEQYF.

The rearrangement uses TRBV10-3 and TRBJ2-1; 10 bases align to TRBD1. Germline-derived CDR1 and CDR2 are ENHRY and SYGVKD. Trimming removed 3 bases from V and 6 bases from J; junction bases left unmatched: 17. The CDR3 totals 19 residues. CDR3 nucleotide sequence: TGTGCCATCAGTGACCGAGTGGTATATTCCGGGACAGGGGTCAATGAGCAGTTCTTC. This codes for CAISDRVVYSGTGVNEQFF.

This clone was recorded a few times. The rearrangement joins TRBV2 to TRBJ1-6; D possibly corresponds to TRBD1 (6 bases). V lost 5 bases and J 6 bases, leaving 20 bases between the germline ends. This CDR3 is built from 17 residues. Germline CDR1 is SNHLY and CDR2 is FYNNEI. In DNA form, the CDR3 reads TGTGCCAGCAGTTCGGAAAATTCCGGGACAACTAATTCACCCCTCCACTTT. It translates to CASSSENSGTTNSPLHF.

The V call is TRBV27, the J call TRBJ1-1; D uncertain. Trimming cost V 0 bases and J 3 bases, with 5 bases left between them. Looked up from germline, CDR1 is MNHEY and CDR2 is SMNVEV (reference sequence). This CDR3 is built from 13 residues. DNA for the CDR3: TGTGCCAGCAGTTTATCCTACGACACTGAAGCTTTCTTT. This codes for CASSLSYDTEAFF.

The V call is TRBV7-6, the J call TRBJ2-7; TRBD2 matches 13 bases. This CDR3 spans 15 amino acids. The germline V gene encodes CDR1 SGHVS and CDR2 FNYEAQ. Germline trimming cut 5 bases from V and 3 bases from J; bases unmatched to any gene: 4. CDR3: CASSPRTSGSYEQYF. CDR3 bases: TGTGCCAGCAGCCCTAGGACTAGCGGGAGCTACGAGCAGTACTTC.

The CDR3 is CASSCPGQGLEAPSYNSPLHF. CDR3 sequence (DNA): TGTGCCAGCAGCTGCCCGGGACAGGGGCTCGAGGCCCCCTCCTATAATTCACCCCTCCACTTT. The chain uses TRBV7-3 and TRBJ1-6, with TRBD1 identical over 10 bases. J gave up 0 bases and V 4 bases, and 15 bases lay outside the gene matches. The CDR3 loop spans 21 amino acids. Germline lookup yields CDR1 SGHTA and CDR2 FQGTGA.

The rearrangement joins TRBV2 to TRBJ2-4; 11 bases agree with TRBD1. The germline CDR1 and CDR2 sequences are SNHLY and FYNNEI. V dropped 7 bases and J dropped 0; count of bases not matched to a gene: 14. The CDR3 is 19 residues long. Here the CDR3 reads CASMEGGTGGIKAKNIQYF. Written as DNA, the CDR3 is TGTGCCAGCATGGAAGGTGGGACAGGGGGTATCAAAGCCAAAAACATTCAGTACTTC. The whole variable domain, remainder taken from reference TRBV2 and TRBJ2-4, is EPEVTQTPSHQVTQMGQEVILRCVPISNHLYFYWYRQILGQKVEFLVSFYNNEISEKSEIFDDQFSVERPDGSNFTLKIRSTKLEDSAMYFCASMEGGTGGIKAKNIQYFGAGTRLSVL.

The V call is TRBV30, the J call TRBJ1-4; 9 bases agree with TRBD1. The CDR3 is 15 residues long. The V segment lost 1 base and the J segment 7 bases; nucleotides outside the gene matches: 7. Germline V CDR1 and CDR2: GTSNPN, SVGIG (reference sequence). CDR3 residues: CAWSAGTGRVEKLFF. DNA for the CDR3: TGTGCCTGGAGTGCAGGGACAGGGCGGGTTGAAAAACTGTTTTTT.

The V and J genes are TRBV6-5 and TRBJ1-1; 10 nucleotides align to TRBD1. The CDR3 runs 14 residues. V trimming: 5 bases; J trimming: 3 bases; junction bases outside the gene matches: 3. The germline V gene encodes CDR1 MNHEY and CDR2 SVGAGI. The CDR3 DNA is TGTGCCAGCAGTAGGACAGGGGGATACACTGAAGCTTTCTTT. Amino acids: CASSRTGGYTEAFF.

V is TRBV7-2 and J is TRBJ1-2; possibly TRBD1 for D (6 bases). This CDR3 is built from 12 residues. Germline CDR1 reads SGHTA; CDR2 reads FQGNSA. Trimming removed 6 bases at V and 8 bases at J, with 13 bases between. In nucleotides, the CDR3 is TGTGCCAGCAGTCTTGACAGGCGAGGCTACACCTTC. Translating it yields CASSLDRRGYTF. Complete variable domain (other parts from reference TRBV7-2 and TRBJ1-2): GAGVSQSPSNKVTEKGKDVELRCDPISGHTALYWYRQSLGQGLEFLIYFQGNSAPDKSGLPSDRFSAERTGGSVSTLTIQRTQQEDSAVYLCASSLDRRGYTFGSGTRLTVV.

CDR3 region: CASSPLGNNEQYF. The CDR3 nucleotides read TGTGCCAGCAGCCCCCTCGGTAATAACGAGCAGTACTTC. The chain links TRBV16 to TRBJ2-7; D gene unclear. The CDR3 has 13 residues. Germline V CDR1 and CDR2: KGHSY, FQNENV. Trimming pared 4 bases from V and 5 bases from J, leaving 12 bases between.

The chain joins TRBV5-1 to TRBJ2-3, with D possibly TRBD1 on 6 matching bases. This CDR3 has 15 residues. Germline CDR1 is SGHRS and CDR2 is YFSETQ. V lost 2 bases and J 1 base, leaving 11 bases between the germline ends. The CDR3 reads CASSLIGGRTDTQYF. CDR3 sequence (DNA): TGCGCCAGCAGCTTAATTGGGGGCCGCACAGATACGCAGTATTTT.

This chain uses TRBV4-2 with TRBJ2-3; 7 nucleotides line up with TRBD2. This CDR3 is built from 17 residues. V lost 1 base, J lost 3 bases, and 10 bases stayed unmatched. Germline V gene sequence: CDR1 LGHNA, CDR2 YNFKEQ. The CDR3 loop is CASSQAGGGPGTDTQYF. Here the CDR3 DNA reads TGTGCCAGCAGCCAAGCGGGCGGGGGACCCGGAACAGATACGCAGTATTTT.

The rearrangement uses TRBV11-2 and TRBJ1-1, with 10 bases identical to TRBD1. The CDR3 loop spans 18 amino acids. Germline V gives CDR1 SGHAT, CDR2 FQNNGV. Trimming took 5 bases from V and 3 from J; bases not matched to a gene: 15. Here the CDR3 reads CASSRLSGTGAKDTEAFF. As DNA, the CDR3 is TGTGCCAGCAGCCGACTGAGTGGGACAGGGGCTAAGGACACTGAAGCTTTCTTT.

The rearrangement joins TRBV6-5 to TRBJ2-1, with 8 bases aligning to TRBD1. Germline loops: CDR1 MNHEY, CDR2 SVGAGI. J was trimmed by 4 bases and V by 4 bases; bases with no gene match: 6. There are 15 residues in the CDR3. CDR3 sequence reads: CASSSGGTPYNEQFF. In nucleotides, the CDR3 is TGTGCCAGCAGTTCAGGGGGCACCCCGTACAATGAGCAGTTCTTC.

The V gene is TRBV7-3, the J gene TRBJ2-1, with 9 nucleotides matching TRBD2. The CDR3 has 15 residues. Germline loops: CDR1 SGHTA, CDR2 FQGTGA. V trimming: 1 base; J trimming: 4 bases; junction bases outside the gene matches: 2. The CDR3 region has the DNA TGTGCCAGCAGCTTAAGACTAGCGGAATACAATGAGCAGTTCTTC. Translation gives CASSLRLAEYNEQFF.

DNA for the CDR3: TGTGCCAGCAGCCGCAGCCCCTACAGTCGTGAAAAACTGTTTTTT. Translated, it gives CASSRSPYSREKLFF. The chain links TRBV27 to TRBJ1-4; D ambiguous. The germline gives CDR1 MNHEY, CDR2 SMNVEV (reference sequence). Trimming removed 6 bases at V and 7 bases at J, with 18 bases between. This CDR3 is 15 amino acids long.

The genes are TRBV30 and TRBJ1-5, with D perhaps matching TRBD1 (6 bases). Trimming took 8 bases from V and 0 from J, leaving 8 bases between them. CDR1 GTSNPN and CDR2 SVGIG come from the germline V gene (reference sequence). The CDR3 is made up of 12 amino acids. CDR3 nucleotides: TGTGCCGGGGGCCGTAGCAATCAGCCCCAGCATTTT. It encodes CAGGRSNQPQHF.

This clone is medium-sized within its sample. This chain joins TRBV11-2 and TRBJ2-7, with D unresolved. The V end lost 2 bases, the J end lost 7 bases, and 6 bases lay between the germline ends. CDR1 is SGHAT, CDR2 FQNNGV, per germline. The length of the CDR3 is 11 residues. The CDR3 DNA is TGTGCCAGCAGCTTATTCCGGGAGCAGTACTTC. This codes for CASSLFREQYF.

V gene TRBV7-3 combines with J gene TRBJ2-2; TRBD1 matches 7 bases. The ends lost 4 bases at V and 6 bases at J; junction bases unmatched: 8. The CDR3 totals 15 residues. Germline lookup yields CDR1 SGHTA and CDR2 FQGTGA. The CDR3 nucleotides read TGTGCCAGCAGCTCACTGAGGACAGGCCCCGGGGAGCTGTTTTTT. It codes for CASSSLRTGPGELFF.

The chain employs TRBV11-2 and TRBJ2-3; D unresolved. Trimming pared 5 bases from V and 3 bases from J, leaving 3 bases between. From germline, CDR1 is SGHAT and CDR2 FQNNGV. This CDR3 has 11 amino acids. The CDR3 is CASSQTDTQYF. The CDR3 DNA reads TGTGCCAGCAGCCAAACAGATACGCAGTATTTT.

The chain is built from TRBV5-4 and TRBJ1-2, with 10 bases that match TRBD1. V shed 4 bases and J 4 bases; nucleotides not matched to a gene: 1. Germline values: CDR1 SGHNT, CDR2 YYREEE (reference sequence). The CDR3 totals 13 residues. CDR3 DNA: TGTGCCAGCAGCCGGACAGGGGGCTATGGCTACACCTTC. Its translation is CASSRTGGYGYTF.

The V call is TRBV2, the J call TRBJ1-1, with D tentatively TRBD1 (5 bases). The CDR3 is made up of 14 amino acids. Germline CDR1 reads SNHLY; CDR2 reads FYNNEI. The V and J ends lost 2 bases and 3 bases respectively, with 10 bases between them. The CDR3 bases are TGTGCCAGCAGTGAATTAGGGGTGGACACTGAAGCTTTCTTT. The encoded protein is CASSELGVDTEAFF.

The rearrangement joins TRBV12-3 or TRBV12-4 to TRBJ1-1; D unclear. With 3 bases removed from V and 7 bases from J, the gap between germline ends came to 12 bases. The CDR3 spans 13 residues. DNA of the CDR3: TGTGCCAGCAGTTTCGAGGGTGTTCGTGAAGCTTTCTTT. This encodes CASSFEGVREAFF.

The chain carries TRBV6-6 and TRBJ1-2, with TRBD1 as a possible D gene (6 bases). There are 14 residues in the CDR3. V dropped 6 bases and J dropped 3 bases, with 14 bases sitting between them. Germline V gene sequence: CDR1 MNHNY, CDR2 SVGAGI (reference sequence). The CDR3 loop reads CASRNDRTYYGYTF. CDR3 in DNA: TGTGCCAGCAGAAACGACAGGACCTACTATGGCTACACCTTC.

The rearrangement uses TRBV19 and TRBJ1-1; D not certain. This CDR3 contains 13 residues. Germline V gives CDR1 LNHDA, CDR2 SQIVND (reference sequence). Trimming left V 3 bases short and J 3 bases short, with 8 bases between. CDR3: CASSIKGDTEAFF. CDR3 nucleotides: TGTGCCAGTAGTATTAAGGGAGACACTGAAGCTTTCTTT.